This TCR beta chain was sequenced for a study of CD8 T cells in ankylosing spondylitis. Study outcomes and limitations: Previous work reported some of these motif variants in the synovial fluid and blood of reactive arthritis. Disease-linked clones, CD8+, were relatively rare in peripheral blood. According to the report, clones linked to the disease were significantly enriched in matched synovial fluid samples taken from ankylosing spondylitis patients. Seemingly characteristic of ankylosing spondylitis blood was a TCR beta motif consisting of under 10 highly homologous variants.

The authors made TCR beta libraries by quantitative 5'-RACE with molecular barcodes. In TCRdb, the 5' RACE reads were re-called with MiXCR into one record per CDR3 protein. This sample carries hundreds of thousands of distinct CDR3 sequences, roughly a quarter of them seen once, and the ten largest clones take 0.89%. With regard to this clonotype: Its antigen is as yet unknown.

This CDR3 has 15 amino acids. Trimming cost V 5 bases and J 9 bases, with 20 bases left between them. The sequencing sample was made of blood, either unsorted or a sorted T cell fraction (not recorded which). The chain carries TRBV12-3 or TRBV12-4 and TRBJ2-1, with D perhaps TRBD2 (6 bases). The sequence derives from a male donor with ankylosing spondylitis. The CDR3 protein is CASSMGMGGFGEQFF. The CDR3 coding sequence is TGTGCCAGCAGTATGGGAATGGGGGGATTTGGTGAGCAGTTCTTC.